This T cell receptor (beta chain) was recorded in a study of blood T cell repertoires in COVID-19. Clones were read by immunoSEQ multiplex PCR, and TCRdb kept only the in-frame ones, dropping some. The sample carries about 380,000 clones, about 87% recorded once. CDR3 length: 12 amino acids. Trimming left V 2 bases short and J 6 bases short, with 6 bases between. Germline loops: CDR1 MNHEY, CDR2 SVGAGI. The rearrangement links TRBV6-5 to TRBJ2-3; no clear D gene. The sample comprised PBMCs or T cells enriched from blood (not recorded which). This sequence originates from a young man who had recovered from COVID-19. The CDR3 region has the DNA TGTGCCAGCAGTTACCCCTCGGATACGCAGTATTTT. Protein: CASSYPSDTQYF.